This passage covers 32 T cell receptor beta chains from one sample sequenced in a study of blood T cell repertoires in COVID-19. Produced via immunoSEQ multiplex PCR; TCRdb's table is partial and in-frame only. The table includes roughly 72,000 clones, roughly 82% detected once. Sample: peripheral blood. The source is a woman aged 80 or over with acute or convalescent COVID-19.

The chain joins TRBV19 to TRBJ1-1; D perhaps matches TRBD1 (6 bases). Germline V gene lookup returns CDR1 LNHDA and CDR2 SQIVND (reference sequence). There are 15 residues in the CDR3. Trimming shortened V by 3 bases and J by 1 base, and 12 bases separated the two germline ends. The CDR3 is CASSMWLTGNTEAFF. Here the CDR3 DNA reads TGTGCCAGTAGTATGTGGTTGACAGGGAACACTGAAGCTTTCTTT.

The chain joins TRBV10-3 to TRBJ1-2, with a tentative D call TRBD1 (5 bases). This CDR3 has 13 amino acids. The germline CDR1 and CDR2 sequences are ENHRY and SYGVKD. V lost 10 bases and J 0 bases, leaving 12 bases between the germline ends. The CDR3 DNA reads as TGTGCCAGTCAGACAGATTCTAACTATGGCTACACCTTC. It codes for CASQTDSNYGYTF.

The chain has TRBV20-1 and TRBJ1-2; D is possibly TRBD1 (6 bases). The germline CDR1 and CDR2 sequences are DFQATT and SNEGSKA (reference sequence). Trimming stripped 5 bases from V and 3 bases from J, with 7 bases between. This CDR3 comprises 11 residues. The chain's CDR3 is CSAPGDYGYTF. CDR3 in DNA: TGCAGTGCTCCAGGGGACTATGGCTACACCTTC.

This clone was seen once. The gene calls are TRBV27 and TRBJ1-2; TRBD1 agrees at 9 bases. V shed 5 bases, J shed 4 bases, and the junction held 8 bases outside the gene matches. The CDR3 runs 15 residues. The germline gives CDR1 MNHEY, CDR2 SMNVEV (reference sequence). CDR3 residues: CASSPGTGPGYGYTF. As DNA, the CDR3 is TGTGCCAGCAGTCCAGGGACAGGGCCTGGCTATGGCTACACCTTC.

This clone has at least ten counts. V gene TRBV6-5 combines with J gene TRBJ1-5; D remains unclear. The CDR3 runs 11 residues. Trimming pared 8 bases from V and 3 bases from J, leaving 5 bases between. Germline CDR1 reads MNHEY; CDR2 reads SVGAGI. CDR3 region: CASGSNQPQHF. In DNA, the CDR3 is TGTGCCAGCGGCTCCAATCAGCCCCAGCATTTT.

The chain has TRBV3-1 (or the pseudogene TRBV3-2) and TRBJ1-5; 9 bases fit TRBD1. This CDR3 has 17 residues. Trimming at V came to 1 base and at J to 6 bases, leaving 10 bases not matched to a gene. Per germline, CDR1 LGHDT and CDR2 YNNKEL (reference sequence). In nucleotides, the CDR3 is TGTGCCAGCAGCCAAGTGAGCGGGACAGGGAGGGCTCAGCCCCAGCATTTT. Translated, it gives CASSQVSGTGRAQPQHF.

The V and J genes are TRBV6-5 and TRBJ1-2, with 7 bases matching TRBD1. This CDR3 has 14 residues. Germline trimming cut 8 bases from V and 4 bases from J; bases unmatched to any gene: 10. Germline CDR1 MNHEY, CDR2 SVGAGI. For the CDR3, the DNA is TGTGCCAGCTACCAGACAGGGAAACCCTATGGCTACACCTTC. Translation: CASYQTGKPYGYTF.

The chain uses TRBV4-2 and TRBJ2-3; a possible D gene is TRBD2 (5 bases). V lost 0 bases, J lost 0 bases, and 13 bases lay in between. Germline CDR1 is LGHNA and CDR2 is YNFKEQ. The CDR3 extends over 17 amino acids. The CDR3 DNA reads TGTGCCAGCAGCCAAGAACTCCCGGGAATCAGCACAGATACGCAGTATTTT. Translating it yields CASSQELPGISTDTQYF.

As concerns this clone: Likely a read error: the CDR3 ends without its conserved phenylalanine or tryptophan. The DNA is left out, because the CDR3 cannot be placed on it with certainty; the CDR3 is given as TCRdb lists it. The chain carries TRBV18 and TRBJ2-7; TRBD1 is the table's D call and was not checked against the DNA. The CDR3 spans 12 residues, counting both ends. Germline CDR1 reads KGHSH; CDR2 reads LQKENI. CDR3 residues: CASSPPQGPSTI.

This clone appeared a single time. The chain carries TRBV30 and TRBJ1-2; TRBD1 matches 8 bases. Germline V gene data show CDR1 as GTSNPN and CDR2 as SVGIG (reference sequence). This CDR3 spans 14 amino acids. With 2 bases clipped from V and 2 bases from J, the junction kept 4 bases outside the gene matches. The CDR3 region has the DNA TGTGCCTGGAGTACGGGGGACAGGAACTATGGCTACACCTTC. It translates to CAWSTGDRNYGYTF.

J is TRBJ2-7 and V is TRBV7-9; a weak D match, TRBD2 (6 bases). Germline-derived CDR1 and CDR2 are SEHNR and FQNEAQ (reference sequence). The CDR3 runs to 13 residues. Trimming took 6 bases from V and 0 from J, leaving 9 bases between them. In DNA form, the CDR3 reads TGTGCCAGCAGGAATAGCGGCTCCTACGAGCAGTACTTC. It is translated as CASRNSGSYEQYF.

This chain uses TRBV6-4 with TRBJ2-1; 7 nucleotides match TRBD2. From germline, CDR1 is MRHNA and CDR2 SNTAGT. The CDR3 is 16 amino acids. The V and J ends lost 2 bases and 2 bases, in that order; junction bases with no gene match: 6. CDR3 amino acids: CASSDRAGDPYNEQFF. DNA of the CDR3: TGTGCCAGCAGTGACAGGGCGGGGGACCCCTACAATGAGCAGTTCTTC.

This clone was detected once. This chain joins TRBV5-1 and TRBJ2-1; D may be TRBD2 (5 bases). The CDR3 runs 16 residues. Germline V gives CDR1 SGHRS, CDR2 YFSETQ. The V end lost 4 bases, the J end lost 4 bases, and 18 bases lay between the germline ends. CDR3 in DNA: TGCGCCAGCAGCGCCCTCGGAGCAGCGGCTTACAATGAGCAGTTCTTC. Translated, it gives CASSALGAAAYNEQFF. Complete variable domain (other parts from reference TRBV5-1 and TRBJ2-1): KAGVTQTPRYLIKTRGQQVTLSCSPISGHRSVSWYQQTPGQGLQFLFEYFSETQRNKGNFPGRFSGRQFSNSRSEMNVSTLELGDSALYLCASSALGAAAYNEQFFGPGTRLTVL.

This clone was counted only a few times. V is TRBV4-1 and J is TRBJ1-5; 7 bases match TRBD1. Per germline, CDR1 MGHRA and CDR2 YSYEKL. The CDR3 consists of 15 residues. The junction had 2 bases not matched to a gene; V was cut back by 2 bases and J by 1 base. The CDR3 nucleotides read TGCGCCAGCAGCCAATCAGGGGGGAGCAATCAGCCCCAGCATTTT. Translated, it gives CASSQSGGSNQPQHF.

This chain connects TRBV7-9 to TRBJ1-2; no definite D call. CDR1 is SEHNR, CDR2 FQNEAQ, per germline (reference sequence). The V end was cut by 6 bases, the J end by 6 bases, with 5 bases between. The CDR3 is 10 amino acids. The CDR3 is CASRRDGYTF. The CDR3 DNA reads TGTGCCAGCAGACGGGATGGCTACACCTTC.

As DNA, the CDR3 is TGCGCCAGCAGCCAGGGGACTAGCGGGGGGGAGACCCAGTACTTC. Its translation: CASSQGTSGGETQYF. The chain uses TRBV4-1 and TRBJ2-5, with TRBD2 identical over 15 bases. Germline CDR1 MGHRA, CDR2 YSYEKL. Unmatched junction bases numbered 1, after V lost 3 bases and J lost 5 bases. This CDR3 spans 15 amino acids.

The rearrangement uses TRBV10-3 and TRBJ2-1, with 7 bases matching TRBD2. The CDR3 length is 16 residues. In germline, CDR1 is ENHRY, CDR2 SYGVKD. The junction had 12 bases not matched to a gene; V was cut back by 10 bases and J by 0 bases. CDR3: CASGVGRTRSYNEQFF. DNA of the CDR3: TGTGCCAGCGGGGTCGGGAGGACCCGCTCCTACAATGAGCAGTTCTTC.

V is TRBV11-3 and J is TRBJ2-5, with 7 bases identical to TRBD1. Germline-derived CDR1 and CDR2 are SGHNT and YENEEA. With 0 bases clipped from V and 2 bases from J, the junction kept 3 bases outside the gene matches. The CDR3 has 15 amino acids. The CDR3 reads CASSLDGTVQETQYF. CDR3 nucleotides: TGTGCCAGCAGCTTAGATGGGACAGTGCAAGAGACCCAGTACTTC.

The V call is TRBV19, the J call TRBJ2-3; TRBD1 is a possible D gene (8 bases). This CDR3 comprises 17 residues. V shed 5 bases and J shed 3 bases, with 21 bases lying between them. Per the germline V gene, CDR1 is LNHDA and CDR2 is SQIVND (reference sequence). Here the CDR3 reads CASSSSGGGSFTDTQYF. The CDR3 DNA follows: TGTGCCAGTAGTTCCTCAGGGGGCGGGAGTTTTACAGATACGCAGTATTTT.

The count of this clone is one. The chain links TRBV5-4 to TRBJ2-7; possible D gene TRBD2, 6 bases. V dropped 3 bases and J dropped 2 bases, with 12 bases sitting between them. This CDR3 has 14 amino acids. Germline values: CDR1 SGHNT, CDR2 YYREEE (reference sequence). CDR3 loop: CASSSLARPYEQYF. DNA of the CDR3: TGTGCCAGCAGCTCTCTAGCGAGGCCCTACGAGCAGTACTTC.

The chain carries TRBV11-2 and TRBJ1-4; TRBD1 agrees at 8 bases. This CDR3 is 14 amino acids long. Germline V CDR1 and CDR2: SGHAT, FQNNGV. V shed 1 base, J shed 6 bases, and the junction held 1 base outside the gene matches. The CDR3 bases are TGTGCCAGCAGCTTAGGGACAGGGTATGAAAAACTGTTTTTT. Translation gives CASSLGTGYEKLFF.

The chain is built from TRBV27 and TRBJ1-5, with D tentatively TRBD1 (5 bases). Looked up from germline, CDR1 is MNHEY and CDR2 is SMNVEV (reference sequence). V gave up 8 bases and J gave up 0 bases, with 14 bases separating them. CDR3 size: 15 residues. CDR3 amino acids: CASSLGADSNQPQHF. The DNA for the CDR3 is TGTGCCAGCTCGTTAGGGGCAGATAGCAATCAGCCCCAGCATTTT.

The chain uses TRBV5-4 and TRBJ2-5, with a possible D match to TRBD2 (6 bases). The CDR3 covers 15 residues. V was shortened by 0 bases and J by 2 bases, with 11 bases between the two germline ends. Looked up from germline, CDR1 is SGHNT and CDR2 is YYREEE (reference sequence). CDR3 coding DNA: TGTGCCAGCAGCTTGGCATTAGCGGCTCAAGAGACCCAGTACTTC. It yields the protein CASSLALAAQETQYF.

V gene TRBV2 combines with J gene TRBJ1-4; D unclear. Germline loops: CDR1 SNHLY, CDR2 FYNNEI. V gave up 5 bases and J gave up 0 bases, with 10 bases separating them. This CDR3 comprises 15 residues. The CDR3 nucleotides are TGTGCCAGCAGTCGGGATGGTACAACTAATGAAAAACTGTTTTTT. This codes for CASSRDGTTNEKLFF.

V usage is TRBV7-6 and J usage is TRBJ2-5; TRBD2 matches at 7 bases. The trim removed 1 base at V and 5 bases at J, leaving 10 bases unmatched. In germline, CDR1 is SGHVS, CDR2 FNYEAQ. The CDR3 extends over 16 amino acids. CDR3 in amino acids: CASSLGGGGGLETQYF. The CDR3 nucleotides are TGTGCCAGCAGCTTAGGGGGGGGAGGAGGGCTGGAGACCCAGTACTTC. Full variable domain (missing parts from reference TRBV7-6 and TRBJ2-5): GAGVSQSPRYKVTKRGQDVALRCDPISGHVSLYWYRQALGQGPEFLTYFNYEAQQDKSGLPNDRFSAERPEGSISTLTIQRTEQRDSAMYRCASSLGGGGGLETQYFGPGTRLLVL.

J is TRBJ1-5 and V is TRBV19; TRBD1 agrees at 8 bases. The CDR3 totals 15 residues. Germline V lookup: CDR1 LNHDA, CDR2 SQIVND (reference sequence). Germline trimming cut 3 bases from V and 3 bases from J; bases unmatched to any gene: 4. CDR3 nucleotides: TGTGCCAGTAGTATCTCAGGGGGCTTCAATCAGCCCCAGCATTTT. It yields the protein CASSISGGFNQPQHF.

The rearrangement uses TRBV6-5 and TRBJ1-2; D uncertain. The CDR3 sequence is 13 residues long. In germline, CDR1 is MNHEY, CDR2 SVGAGI. V lost 2 bases to trimming and J lost 4 bases, with 8 bases between them. The CDR3 spells CASSYPNSYGYTF. DNA of the CDR3: TGTGCCAGCAGTTACCCGAACAGCTATGGCTACACCTTC.

The chain carries TRBV6-5 and TRBJ2-5; 7 nucleotides align to TRBD1. Germline assignment: CDR1 MNHEY and CDR2 SVGAGI. The CDR3 is 13 residues long. With 7 bases clipped from V and 4 bases from J, the junction kept 6 bases outside the gene matches. For the CDR3, the DNA is TGTGCCAGCAACCGACAGGGTTCAGAGACCCAGTACTTC. It is translated as CASNRQGSETQYF.

The chain employs TRBV5-1 and TRBJ2-2; 12 bases map to TRBD2. Germline V CDR1 and CDR2: SGHRS, YFSETQ. CDR3 length equals 16 residues. With 4 bases clipped from V and 5 bases from J, the junction kept 6 bases outside the gene matches. Here the CDR3 reads CASSTRLAGATGELFF. In DNA, the CDR3 is TGCGCCAGCAGCACCCGACTAGCGGGAGCTACCGGGGAGCTGTTTTTT.

V is TRBV7-2 and J is TRBJ2-1, with TRBD2 matching 12 bases. Losses at the gene ends were 5 bases for V and 9 bases for J; bases not matched to a gene: 8. The CDR3 has 15 residues. Germline CDR1 SGHTA, CDR2 FQGNSA. CDR3: CASSRLAGGPGEQFF. The CDR3 DNA follows: TGTGCCAGCAGCAGGCTAGCGGGAGGGCCCGGTGAGCAGTTCTTC.

The chain uses TRBV9 and TRBJ1-6; TRBD1 might be the D (6 bases). This CDR3 spans 15 amino acids. Trimming shortened V by 3 bases and J by 13 bases, and 20 bases separated the two germline ends. Germline V CDR1 and CDR2: SGDLS, YYNGEE. The DNA of the CDR3 is TGTGCCAGCAGCGCCACTACAGGGTCCAGTAGCCCCCTCCACTTT. Its protein is CASSATTGSSSPLHF.

V gene TRBV7-3 combines with J gene TRBJ2-5, with D possibly matching TRBD2 (6 bases). This CDR3 has 13 amino acids. Germline assignment: CDR1 SGHTA and CDR2 FQGTGA. V shed 2 bases and J shed 5 bases, with 9 bases lying between them. CDR3 in DNA: TGTGCCAGCAGCTTAGGGGCGGGGGAGACCCAGTACTTC. Translated: CASSLGAGETQYF.